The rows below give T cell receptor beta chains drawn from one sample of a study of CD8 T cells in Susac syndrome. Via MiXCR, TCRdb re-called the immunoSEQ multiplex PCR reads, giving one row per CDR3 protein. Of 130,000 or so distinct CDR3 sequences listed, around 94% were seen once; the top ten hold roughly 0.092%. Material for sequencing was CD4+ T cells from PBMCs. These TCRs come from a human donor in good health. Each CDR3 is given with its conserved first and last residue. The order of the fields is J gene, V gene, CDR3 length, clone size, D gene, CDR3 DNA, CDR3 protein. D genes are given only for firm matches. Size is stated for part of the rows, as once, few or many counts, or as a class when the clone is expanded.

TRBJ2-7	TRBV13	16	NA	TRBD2	TGTGCCAGCAGCGTATTAACCGGGACTAGAAGGAGCGAGCAGTACTTC	CASSVLTGTRRSEQYF
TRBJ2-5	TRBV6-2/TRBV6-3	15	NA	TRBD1	TGTGCCAGCAGGCCCGGGACAGGGGCCAGAGAGACCCAGTACTTC	CASRPGTGARETQYF
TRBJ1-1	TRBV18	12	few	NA	TGTGCCAGCTCACCTCTGAACACTGAAGCTTTCTTT	CASSPLNTEAFF
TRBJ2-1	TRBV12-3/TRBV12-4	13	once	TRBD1	TGTGCCAGCAGTTCCAGGGGGTTCAATGAGCAGTTCTTC	CASSSRGFNEQFF
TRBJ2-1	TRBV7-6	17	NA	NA	TGTGCCAGCAGCTTAGCGGGAAAGGGTACCGGAGTGAATGAGCAGTTCTTC	CASSLAGKGTGVNEQFF
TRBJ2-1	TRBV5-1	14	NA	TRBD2	TGCGCCAGCAGTTGGACTAGCGGGCGGGGTGAGCAGTTCTTC	CASSWTSGRGEQFF
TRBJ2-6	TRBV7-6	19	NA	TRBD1	TGTGCCAGCAGCAAAACTACCGGACAGGACAACTCTGGGGCCAACGTCCTGACTTTC	CASSKTTGQDNSGANVLTF
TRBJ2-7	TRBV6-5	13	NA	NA	TGTGCCAGCAGCAGATACGTAGACTACGAGCAGTACTTC	CASSRYVDYEQYF
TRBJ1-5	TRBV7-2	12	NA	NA	TGTGCCAGCAGCATACAGAATCAGCCCCAGCATTTT	CASSIQNQPQHF
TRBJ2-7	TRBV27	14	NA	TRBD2	TGTGCCAGCCGGGGAGCTAGCGGGAGCCACGAGCAGTACTTC	CASRGASGSHEQYF
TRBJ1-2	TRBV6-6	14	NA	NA	TGTGCCAGCAGCCAACGGACGGTCGGCGGTGGCTACACCTTC	CASSQRTVGGGYTF
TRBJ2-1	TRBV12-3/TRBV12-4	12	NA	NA	TGTGCCAGCTCCTCATCTGGGGTGGAGCAGTTCTTC	CASSSSGVEQFF
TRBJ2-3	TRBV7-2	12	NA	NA	TGTGCCAGCAGCTTACCTTCCGATACGCAGTATTTT	CASSLPSDTQYF
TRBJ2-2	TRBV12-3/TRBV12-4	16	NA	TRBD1	TGTGCCAGCAGTCCCCCGGGACAGGGGGAAGGCGGGGAGCTGTTTTTT	CASSPPGQGEGGELFF
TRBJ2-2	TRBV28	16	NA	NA	TGTGCCAGCAGTTTGGTAAAGAAGGGGAACACCGGGGAGCTGTTTTTT	CASSLVKKGNTGELFF
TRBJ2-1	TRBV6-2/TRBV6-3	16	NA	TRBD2	TGTGCCAGCAGTCACCGACTAGCGACCTCCTACAATGAGCAGTTCTTC	CASSHRLATSYNEQFF